The 6 T cell receptor beta chains listed next were all sequenced from one sample in a study of shared clonotypes between healthy human individuals. The assay was immunoSEQ multiplex PCR, and TCRdb's table has in-frame clones only and misses some. This table has about 520,000 clones, 60% to 80% appearing once. The sample taken for sequencing was PBMCs. The source is a woman between 40 and 50 years old in good health. Some clones in this sample may be carry-over from other donors' samples.

This clone has only one observation. The rearrangement joins TRBV6-1 to TRBJ2-2, with D unclear. The germline V gene encodes CDR1 MNHNS and CDR2 SASEGT. Deletions cut 2 bases from V and 0 bases from J, with 4 bases between. This CDR3 has 14 amino acids. The CDR3 spells CASSELSNTGELFF. The CDR3 coding sequence is TGTGCCAGCAGTGAACTCTCGAACACCGGGGAGCTGTTTTTT.

The V and J genes are TRBV5-8 and TRBJ2-7, with TRBD1 matching over 10 bases. The germline gives CDR1 SGHTS, CDR2 YDEGEE. The junction had 8 bases not matched to a gene; V was cut back by 4 bases and J by 7 bases. There are 14 residues in the CDR3. The CDR3 spells CASSHRTGGREQYF. The DNA for the CDR3 is TGTGCCAGCAGCCATAGGACAGGGGGTCGTGAGCAGTACTTC.

The chain joins TRBV28 to TRBJ2-2, with a tentative D call TRBD2 (6 bases). CDR1 is MDHEN and CDR2 is SYDVKM in the germline V gene. V was trimmed by 5 bases and J by 7 bases, leaving 14 bases between them. The CDR3 contains 14 residues. The CDR3 loop reads CASSAGLSYGELFF. The CDR3 DNA sequence: TGTGCCAGCAGTGCGGGACTGTCCTACGGGGAGCTGTTTTTT.

The chain joins TRBV5-6 to TRBJ2-7; 9 bases match TRBD1. The V gene end was trimmed by 1 base and the J gene end by 4 bases; junction bases not matched to a gene: 3. Germline-derived CDR1 and CDR2 are SGHDT and YYEEEE. The CDR3 runs to 14 residues. The CDR3 sequence is CASSLTGGGYEQYF. The CDR3, as DNA: TGTGCCAGCAGCTTGACAGGGGGCGGTTACGAGCAGTACTTC.

V gene TRBV18 combines with J gene TRBJ2-3; D gene uncertain. The V end was cut by 3 bases, the J end by 1 base, with 8 bases between. Germline lookup yields CDR1 KGHSH and CDR2 LQKENI. The CDR3 loop spans 14 amino acids. As DNA, the CDR3 is TGTGCCAGCTCACCCTCTAGGGGCACAGATACGCAGTATTTT. This encodes CASSPSRGTDTQYF. The variable domain in full, completed from reference TRBV18 and TRBJ2-3, reads NAGVMQNPRHLVRRRGQEARLRCSPMKGHSHVYWYRQLPEEGLKFMVYLQKENIIDESGMPKERFSAEFPKEGPSILRIQQVVRGDSAAYFCASSPSRGTDTQYFGPGTRLTVL.

The V gene is TRBV2, the J gene TRBJ2-3; D is uncertain. V lost 5 bases to trimming and J lost 2 bases, with 8 bases between them. Germline values: CDR1 SNHLY, CDR2 FYNNEI. The CDR3 has 13 amino acids. The CDR3 here is CASSLGPTDTQYF. CDR3 nucleotide sequence: TGTGCCAGCAGTCTTGGACCCACAGATACGCAGTATTTT.